This T cell receptor beta chain was found in a study of cytomegalovirus exposure and HLA in healthy donors. Study findings and constraints: Researchers reportedly found TCR beta sequences accurately predicted most subjects' HLA-A and HLA-B alleles.

To note about this clone: The target antigen is unknown.

PCR employed 60 Vbeta and 13 Jbeta primers. The method was immunoSEQ multiplex PCR; TCRdb's version includes in-frame clones alone and lacks a portion of them. The sample yields 64,000 or so clones, about 67% seen once. The CDR3 consists of 12 residues. Between the trimmed V and J ends, which lost 1 base and 10 bases, there was a span of 8 bases. Germline CDR1 reads SGHTA; CDR2 reads FQGNSA. The sample was PBMCs. This sequence was found in a man aged 40-50 years in good health and CMV-seropositive. The chain carries TRBV7-2 and TRBJ2-1; no clear D gene. The DNA of the CDR3 is TGTGCCAGCAGCTTAGGACTCGGGGAGCAGTTCTTC. It encodes CASSLGLGEQFF. The whole variable domain, remainder taken from reference TRBV7-2 and TRBJ2-1, is GAGVSQSPSNKVTEKGKDVELRCDPISGHTALYWYRQSLGQGLEFLIYFQGNSAPDKSGLPSDRFSAERTGGSVSTLTIQRTQQEDSAVYLCASSLGLGEQFFGPGTRLTVL.